This T cell receptor beta chain was sequenced during a study of blood T cells in healthy people across ages. The second PCR ran about 6 to 11 cycles with a sample-barcoded 5' primer and J-beta primers. TCRdb reanalysed the 5' RACE reads using MiXCR and keeps one entry per CDR3 protein. The sample has approximately 2,000,000 distinct CDR3 sequences, roughly two fifths seen once. This clonotype was counted at least ten times. This CDR3 region has 14 residues. V shed 5 bases and J shed 2 bases, with 10 bases lying between them. Per germline, CDR1 SGHTA and CDR2 FQGNSA. The rearrangement uses TRBV7-2 and TRBJ2-1; D might be TRBD1 (6 bases). The sequence was obtained from a human donor in good health. Sequenced input: blood. The CDR3 protein is CASSLRTAYNEQFF. CDR3 in DNA: TGTGCCAGCAGCCTCCGGACAGCCTACAATGAGCAGTTCTTC.